The T cell receptor (beta chain) described here comes from a study of graft-versus-host responses after intestinal transplantation. The overall study: Multivisceral, liver-intestinal, or isolated intestinal transplants were given to recipients.

This clone was seen only once. The target antigen is unknown. Assay: immunoSEQ multiplex PCR; the TCRdb copy retains only in-frame clones and omits some. This table holds about 39,000 clones, 93% found once. The CDR3 totals 12 residues. Between the trimmed V and J ends, which lost 1 base and 6 bases, there was a span of 3 bases. The germline V gene has CDR1 MGHRA and CDR2 YSYEKL. The sequences come from unstimulated CD8+ T cells sorted from spleen or lymph node cells, collected before transplant. The origin of this receptor is a human donor who was the organ donor for an intestinal transplant. The chain recombines TRBV4-1 with TRBJ2-2; unclear D gene. The chain's CDR3 is CASSQAPGELFF. CDR3 coding DNA: TGCGCCAGCAGCCAAGCCCCCGGGGAGCTGTTTTTT.